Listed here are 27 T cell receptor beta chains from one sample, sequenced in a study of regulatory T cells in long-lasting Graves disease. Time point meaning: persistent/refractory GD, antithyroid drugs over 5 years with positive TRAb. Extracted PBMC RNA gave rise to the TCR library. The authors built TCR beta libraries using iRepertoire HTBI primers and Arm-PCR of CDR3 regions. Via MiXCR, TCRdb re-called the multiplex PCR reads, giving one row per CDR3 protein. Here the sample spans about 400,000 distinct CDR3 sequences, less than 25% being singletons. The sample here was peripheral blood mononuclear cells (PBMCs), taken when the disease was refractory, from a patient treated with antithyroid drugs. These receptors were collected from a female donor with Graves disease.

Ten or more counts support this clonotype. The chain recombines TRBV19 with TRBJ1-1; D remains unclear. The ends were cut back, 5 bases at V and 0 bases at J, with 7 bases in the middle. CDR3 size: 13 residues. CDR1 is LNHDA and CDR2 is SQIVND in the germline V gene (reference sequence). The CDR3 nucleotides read TGTGCCAGTAGTGCACGAGTGAACACTGAAGCTTTCTTT. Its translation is CASSARVNTEAFF.

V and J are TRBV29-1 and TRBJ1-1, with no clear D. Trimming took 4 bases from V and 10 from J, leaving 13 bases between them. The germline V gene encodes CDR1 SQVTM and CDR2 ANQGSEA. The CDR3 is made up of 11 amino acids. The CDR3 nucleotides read TGCAGCGTTGTATTTGGGGAAGGAGCTTTCTTT. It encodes CSVVFGEGAFF.

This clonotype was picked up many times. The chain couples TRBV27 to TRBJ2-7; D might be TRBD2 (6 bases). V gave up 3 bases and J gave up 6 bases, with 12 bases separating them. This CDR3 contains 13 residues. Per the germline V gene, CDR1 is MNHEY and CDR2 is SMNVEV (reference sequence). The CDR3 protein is CASSLFRGSEQYF. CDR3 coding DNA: TGTGCCAGCAGTTTGTTTCGGGGGAGCGAGCAGTACTTC.

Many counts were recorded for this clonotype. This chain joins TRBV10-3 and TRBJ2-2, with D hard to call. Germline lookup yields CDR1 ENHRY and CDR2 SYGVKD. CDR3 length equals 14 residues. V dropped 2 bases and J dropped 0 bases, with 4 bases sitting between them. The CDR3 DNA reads TGTGCCATCAGTGAGCTAACGAACACCGGGGAGCTGTTTTTT. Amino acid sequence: CAISELTNTGELFF.

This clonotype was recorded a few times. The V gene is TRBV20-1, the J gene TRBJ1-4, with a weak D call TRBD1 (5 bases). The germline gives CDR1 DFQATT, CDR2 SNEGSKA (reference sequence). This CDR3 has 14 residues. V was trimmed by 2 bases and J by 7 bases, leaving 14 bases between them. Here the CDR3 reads CSARPGWTPEKLFF. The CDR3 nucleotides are TGCAGTGCTAGACCAGGGTGGACTCCTGAAAAACTGTTTTTT.

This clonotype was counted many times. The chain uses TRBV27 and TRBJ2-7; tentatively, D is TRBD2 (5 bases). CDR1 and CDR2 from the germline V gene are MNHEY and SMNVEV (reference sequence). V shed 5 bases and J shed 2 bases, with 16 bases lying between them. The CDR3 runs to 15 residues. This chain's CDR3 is CASSTIRTFPYEQYF. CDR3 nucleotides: TGTGCCAGCAGTACCATACGGACTTTCCCCTACGAGCAGTACTTC.

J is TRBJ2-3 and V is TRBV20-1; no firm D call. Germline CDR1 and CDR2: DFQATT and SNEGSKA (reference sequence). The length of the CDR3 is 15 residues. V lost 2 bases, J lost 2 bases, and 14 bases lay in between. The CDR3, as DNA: TGCAGTGCTAGACTCGCGGACCCCCTCACAGATACGCAGTATTTT. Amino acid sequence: CSARLADPLTDTQYF.

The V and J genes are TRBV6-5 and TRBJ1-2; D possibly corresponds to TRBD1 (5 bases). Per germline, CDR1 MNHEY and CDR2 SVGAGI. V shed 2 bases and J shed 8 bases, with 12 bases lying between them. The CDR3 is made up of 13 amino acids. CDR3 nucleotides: TGTGCCAGCAGTTACGACAGTCTAGACGGCTACACCTTC. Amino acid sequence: CASSYDSLDGYTF.

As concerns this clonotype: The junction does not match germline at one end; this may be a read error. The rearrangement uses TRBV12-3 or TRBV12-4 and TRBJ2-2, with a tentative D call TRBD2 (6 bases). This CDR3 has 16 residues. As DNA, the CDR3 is TGTGCCAGCAGTTCTAGAACCCGCTCACGGCCGGGGGAGCTGTCTTTT. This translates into CASSSRTRSRPGELSF.

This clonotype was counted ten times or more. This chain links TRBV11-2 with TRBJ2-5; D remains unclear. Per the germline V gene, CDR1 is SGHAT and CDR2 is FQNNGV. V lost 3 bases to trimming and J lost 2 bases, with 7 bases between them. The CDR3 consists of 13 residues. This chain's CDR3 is CASSFVFQETQYF. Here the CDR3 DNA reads TGTGCCAGCAGCTTTGTCTTTCAAGAGACCCAGTACTTC.

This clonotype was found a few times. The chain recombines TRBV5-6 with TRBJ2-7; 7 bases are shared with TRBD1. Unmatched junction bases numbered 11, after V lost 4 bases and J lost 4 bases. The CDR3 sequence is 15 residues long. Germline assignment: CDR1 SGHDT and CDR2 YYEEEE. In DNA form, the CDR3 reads TGTGCCAGCAGCCCTGAGAGGGGGCTAGGATACGAGCAGTACTTC. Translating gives CASSPERGLGYEQYF.

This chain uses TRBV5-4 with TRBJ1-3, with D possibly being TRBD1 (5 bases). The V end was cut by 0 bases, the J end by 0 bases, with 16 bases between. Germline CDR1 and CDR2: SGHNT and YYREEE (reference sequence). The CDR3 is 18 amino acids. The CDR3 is CASSLESGTKLSGNTIYF. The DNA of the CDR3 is TGTGCCAGCAGCTTGGAGTCCGGGACCAAACTCTCTGGAAACACCATATATTTT.

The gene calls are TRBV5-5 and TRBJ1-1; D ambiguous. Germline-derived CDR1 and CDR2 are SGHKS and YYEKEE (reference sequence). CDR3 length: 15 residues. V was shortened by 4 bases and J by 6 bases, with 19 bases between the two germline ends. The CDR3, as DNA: TGTGCCAGCAGCGTAACCCGGGTCAGCGGGGCTGAAGCTTTCTTT. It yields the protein CASSVTRVSGAEAFF.

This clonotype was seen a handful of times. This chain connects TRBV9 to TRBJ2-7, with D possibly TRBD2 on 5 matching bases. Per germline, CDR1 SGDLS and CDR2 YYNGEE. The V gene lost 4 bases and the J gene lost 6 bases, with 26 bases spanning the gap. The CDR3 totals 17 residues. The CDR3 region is CASSPVSRGSAPTEQYF. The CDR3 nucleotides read TGTGCCAGCAGCCCCGTCTCTCGGGGATCGGCTCCTACCGAGCAGTACTTC.

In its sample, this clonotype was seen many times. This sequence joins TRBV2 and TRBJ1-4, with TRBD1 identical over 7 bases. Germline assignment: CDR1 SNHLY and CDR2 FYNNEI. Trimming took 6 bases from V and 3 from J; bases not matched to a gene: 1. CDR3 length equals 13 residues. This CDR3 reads CASRTGSNEKLFF. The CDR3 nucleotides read TGTGCCAGCAGGACAGGGTCTAATGAAAAACTGTTTTTT.

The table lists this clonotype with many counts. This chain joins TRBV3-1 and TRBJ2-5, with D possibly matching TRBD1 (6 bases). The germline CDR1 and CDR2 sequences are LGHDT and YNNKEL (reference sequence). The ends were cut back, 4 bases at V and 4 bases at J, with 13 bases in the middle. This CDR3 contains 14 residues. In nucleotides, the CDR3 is TGTGCCAGCAGCCCCGTTTTGGGGGCAGAGACCCAGTACTTC. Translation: CASSPVLGAETQYF.

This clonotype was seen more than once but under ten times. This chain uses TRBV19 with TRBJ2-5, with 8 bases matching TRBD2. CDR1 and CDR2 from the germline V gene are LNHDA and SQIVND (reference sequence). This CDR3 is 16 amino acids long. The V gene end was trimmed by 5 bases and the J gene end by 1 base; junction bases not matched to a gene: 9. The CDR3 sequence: CASSAIVAGPQETQYF. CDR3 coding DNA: TGTGCCAGTAGTGCCATTGTAGCGGGGCCCCAAGAGACCCAGTACTTC.

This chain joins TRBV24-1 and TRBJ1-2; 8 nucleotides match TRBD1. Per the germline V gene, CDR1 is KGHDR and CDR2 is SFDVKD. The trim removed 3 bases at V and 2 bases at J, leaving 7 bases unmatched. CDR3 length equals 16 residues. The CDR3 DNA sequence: TGTGCCACCAGTGATCCCCGGGACAGGCGAAACTATGGCTACACCTTC. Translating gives CATSDPRDRRNYGYTF.

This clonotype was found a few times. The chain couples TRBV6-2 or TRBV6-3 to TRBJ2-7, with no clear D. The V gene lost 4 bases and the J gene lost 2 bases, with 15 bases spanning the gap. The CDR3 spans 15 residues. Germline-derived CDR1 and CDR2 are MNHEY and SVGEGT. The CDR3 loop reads CASSFRRNSPYEQYF. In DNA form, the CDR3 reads TGTGCCAGCAGTTTTCGCCGCAATAGTCCCTACGAGCAGTACTTC.

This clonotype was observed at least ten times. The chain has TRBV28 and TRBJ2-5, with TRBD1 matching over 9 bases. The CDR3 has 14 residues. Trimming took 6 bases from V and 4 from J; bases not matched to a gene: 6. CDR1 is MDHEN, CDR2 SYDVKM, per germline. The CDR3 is CASRADRGIETQYF. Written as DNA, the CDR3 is TGTGCCAGCAGGGCGGACAGGGGCATAGAGACCCAGTACTTC.

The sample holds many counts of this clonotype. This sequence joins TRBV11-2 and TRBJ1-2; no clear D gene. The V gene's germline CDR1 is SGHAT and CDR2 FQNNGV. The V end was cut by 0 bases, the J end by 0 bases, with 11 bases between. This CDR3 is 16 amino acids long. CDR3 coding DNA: TGTGCCAGCAGCTTAGAGGCAGGTTTAGCTAACTATGGCTACACCTTC. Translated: CASSLEAGLANYGYTF.

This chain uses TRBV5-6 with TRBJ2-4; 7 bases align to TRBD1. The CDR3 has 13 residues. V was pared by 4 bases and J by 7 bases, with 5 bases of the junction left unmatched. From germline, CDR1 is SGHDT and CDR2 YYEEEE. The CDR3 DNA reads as TGTGCCAGCAGCCCACAGGGGTTGAACATTCAGTACTTC. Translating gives CASSPQGLNIQYF.

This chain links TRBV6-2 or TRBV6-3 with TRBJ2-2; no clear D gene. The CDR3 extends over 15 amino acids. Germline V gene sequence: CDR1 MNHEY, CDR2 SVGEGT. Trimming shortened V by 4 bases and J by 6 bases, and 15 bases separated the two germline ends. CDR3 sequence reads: CASSFGSPLAGELFF. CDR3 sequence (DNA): TGTGCCAGCAGTTTCGGGTCCCCTTTGGCCGGGGAGCTGTTTTTT.

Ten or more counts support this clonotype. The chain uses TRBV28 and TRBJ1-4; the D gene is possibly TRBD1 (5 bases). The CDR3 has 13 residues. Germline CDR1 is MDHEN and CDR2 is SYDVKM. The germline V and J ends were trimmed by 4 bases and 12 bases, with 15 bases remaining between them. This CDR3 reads CASSSDSPDELFF. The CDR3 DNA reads TGTGCCAGCAGTTCCGACAGTCCGGACGAACTGTTTTTT.

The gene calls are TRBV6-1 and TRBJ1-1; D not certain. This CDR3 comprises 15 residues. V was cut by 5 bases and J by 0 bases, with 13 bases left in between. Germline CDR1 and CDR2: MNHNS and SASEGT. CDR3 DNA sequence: TGTGCCAGCAGTAAGCCGGCGGGGATGAACACTGAAGCTTTCTTT. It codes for CASSKPAGMNTEAFF.

The DNA of the CDR3 is TGTGCCAGCAGCTTAGTATCGGGAGGGCCCGGCAATGAGCAGTTCTTC. Its translation: CASSLVSGGPGNEQFF. The V gene is TRBV11-2, the J gene TRBJ2-1, with 8 bases fitting TRBD2. With 1 base clipped from V and 6 bases from J, the junction kept 8 bases outside the gene matches. CDR3 length: 16 residues. CDR1 is SGHAT and CDR2 is FQNNGV in the germline V gene.

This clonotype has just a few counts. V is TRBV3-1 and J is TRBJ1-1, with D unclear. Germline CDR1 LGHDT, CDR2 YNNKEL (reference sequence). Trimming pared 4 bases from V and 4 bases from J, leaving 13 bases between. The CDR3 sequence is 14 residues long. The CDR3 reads CASSLGPDGTEAFF. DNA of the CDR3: TGTGCCAGCAGCCTTGGGCCCGACGGCACTGAAGCTTTCTTT. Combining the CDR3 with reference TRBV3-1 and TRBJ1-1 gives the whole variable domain DTAVSQTPKYLVTQMGNDKSIKCEQNLGHDTMYWYKQDSKKFLKIMFSYNNKELIINETVPNRFSPKSPDKAHLNLHINSLELGDSAVYFCASSLGPDGTEAFFGQGTRLTVV.